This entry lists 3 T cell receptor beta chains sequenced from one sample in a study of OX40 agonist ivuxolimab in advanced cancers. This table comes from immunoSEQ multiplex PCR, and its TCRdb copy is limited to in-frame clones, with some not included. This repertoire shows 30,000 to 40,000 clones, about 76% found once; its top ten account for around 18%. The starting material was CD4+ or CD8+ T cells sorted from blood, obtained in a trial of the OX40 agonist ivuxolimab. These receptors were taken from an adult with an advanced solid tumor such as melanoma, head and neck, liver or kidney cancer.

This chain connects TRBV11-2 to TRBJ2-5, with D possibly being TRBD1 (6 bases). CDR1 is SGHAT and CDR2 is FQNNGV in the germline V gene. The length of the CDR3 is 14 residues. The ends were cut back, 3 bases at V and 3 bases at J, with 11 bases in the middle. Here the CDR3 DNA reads TGTGCCAGCAGCTTTCGGGCAGGGGAAGAGACCCAGTACTTC. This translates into CASSFRAGEETQYF.

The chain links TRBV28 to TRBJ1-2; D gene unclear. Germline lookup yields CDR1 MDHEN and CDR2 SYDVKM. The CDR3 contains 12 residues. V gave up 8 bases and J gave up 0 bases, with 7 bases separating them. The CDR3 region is CASGLSNYGYTF. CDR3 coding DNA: TGTGCCAGCGGGCTTTCTAACTATGGCTACACCTTC.

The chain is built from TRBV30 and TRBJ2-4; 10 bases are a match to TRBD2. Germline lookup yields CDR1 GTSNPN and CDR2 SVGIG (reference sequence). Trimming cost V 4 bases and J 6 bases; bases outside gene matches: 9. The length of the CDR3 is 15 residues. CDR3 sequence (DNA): TGTGCCTGGAACCCTAGCGGGGGCCGTGGAAACATTCAGTACTTC. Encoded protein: CAWNPSGGRGNIQYF.